A single sample is the source of the 22 T cell receptor beta chains below, sequenced in a study of Tregs in tolerant kidney transplant recipients. The assay was immunoSEQ multiplex PCR, and TCRdb's table has in-frame clones only and misses some. The top ten hold 3.5% to 4% of the sample, which has about 64,000 clones, approximately 87% seen once. The nonmyeloablative bone marrow transplants came from related graft donors, with transient mixed chimerism. Sequenced material: CD4+ T cells from blood (PBMCs), taken 6 months after the transplant. All receptors derive from a human patient who received a combined kidney and bone marrow transplant. Some T cells may have originated in the graft donor.

The chain combines TRBV7-2 with TRBJ2-7, with TRBD2 matching over 8 bases. Germline CDR1 is SGHTA and CDR2 is FQGNSA. V lost 3 bases to trimming and J lost 3 bases; unmatched junction nucleotides: 1. The CDR3 is 13 residues long. This chain's CDR3 is CASSFSGVYEQYF. The DNA of the CDR3 is TGTGCCAGCAGCTTTAGCGGGGTCTACGAGCAGTACTTC.

The J gene is TRBJ2-3, the V gene TRBV6-5; a weak D match, TRBD1 (5 bases). The V gene's germline CDR1 is MNHEY and CDR2 SVGAGI. The CDR3 loop spans 14 amino acids. Trimming removed 6 bases at V and 0 bases at J, with 10 bases between. CDR3 in DNA: TGTGCCAGCAGCGCAGGGTGGAGCACAGATACGCAGTATTTT. Encoded protein: CASSAGWSTDTQYF.

V is TRBV15 and J is TRBJ2-1; 8 bases are shared with TRBD2. This CDR3 comprises 16 residues. Trimming at V came to 3 bases and at J to 4 bases, leaving 8 bases not matched to a gene. CDR1 is LNHNV, CDR2 YYDKDF, per germline (reference sequence). DNA of the CDR3: TGTGCCACCAGCAGGCCCGGCGGGGGGCGTTACAATGAGCAGTTCTTC. It specifies CATSRPGGGRYNEQFF. Based on the CDR3 plus reference TRBV15 and TRBJ2-1, the full variable domain is DAMVIQNPRYQVTQFGKPVTLSCSQTLNHNVMYWYQQKSSQAPKLLFHYYDKDFNNEADTPDNFQSRRPNTSFCFLDIRSPGLGDTAMYLCATSRPGGGRYNEQFFGPGTRLTVL.

The chain couples TRBV29-1 to TRBJ1-2; D call uncertain. Germline loops: CDR1 SQVTM, CDR2 ANQGSEA. The V gene lost 1 base and the J gene lost 8 bases, with 17 bases spanning the gap. The CDR3 is 14 amino acids. The CDR3 loop reads CSVEVRWEPTGYTF. The CDR3, as DNA: TGCAGCGTTGAAGTGCGGTGGGAGCCAACGGGCTACACCTTC.

This clone has more than one count but fewer than ten. The chain carries TRBV5-1 and TRBJ2-7; 9 bases map to TRBD2. The CDR3 totals 15 residues. V dropped 0 bases and J dropped 5; count of bases not matched to a gene: 6. Germline CDR1 and CDR2: SGHRS and YFSETQ. CDR3 in DNA: TGCGCCAGCAGCTTGGGCGGCGGGAGGGGCGACGAGCAGTACTTC. It specifies CASSLGGGRGDEQYF.

The rearrangement uses TRBV19 and TRBJ2-7; 8 nucleotides line up with TRBD1. With V trimmed by 6 bases and J by 3 bases, 4 bases remained unmatched. Germline-derived CDR1 and CDR2 are LNHDA and SQIVND (reference sequence). This CDR3 region has 13 residues. The CDR3 reads CASSRTGIYEQYF. The CDR3 DNA is TGTGCCAGTAGCCGGACAGGGATCTACGAGCAGTACTTC.

The CDR3, as DNA: TGTGCCAGCAGCGTAGGGACAGAAGAGACCCAGTACTTC. It yields the protein CASSVGTEETQYF. The V and J genes are TRBV9 and TRBJ2-5, with D perhaps matching TRBD1 (6 bases). V lost 0 bases to trimming and J lost 3 bases, with 6 bases between them. Germline values: CDR1 SGDLS, CDR2 YYNGEE. This CDR3 spans 13 amino acids.

This chain uses TRBV28 with TRBJ2-1; 8 bases fit TRBD1. The CDR3 runs 15 residues. The ends lost 2 bases at V and 4 bases at J; junction bases unmatched: 4. Germline V lookup: CDR1 MDHEN, CDR2 SYDVKM. The CDR3 DNA follows: TGTGCCAGCAGTTTAGGACAGGGCCAATACAATGAGCAGTTCTTC. It specifies CASSLGQGQYNEQFF.

V and J are TRBV14 and TRBJ2-7, with 9 bases lining up with TRBD2. The germline CDR1 and CDR2 sequences are SGHDN and FVKESK. The CDR3 covers 15 residues. V trimming: 0 bases; J trimming: 7 bases; junction bases outside the gene matches: 7. The CDR3 DNA reads as TGTGCCAGCAGCCAAGACTCTAGCGGGGTAGGTGAGCAGTACTTC. Residues: CASSQDSSGVGEQYF.

The rearrangement joins TRBV19 to TRBJ1-5; D gene unclear. The germline V and J ends were trimmed by 4 bases and 0 bases, with 16 bases remaining between them. The CDR3 covers 17 residues. Germline V gene sequence: CDR1 LNHDA, CDR2 SQIVND (reference sequence). The CDR3 spells CASSRAGDQYSNQPQHF. CDR3 in DNA: TGTGCCAGTAGTAGGGCGGGAGACCAATATAGCAATCAGCCCCAGCATTTT.

This clone was recorded only once. V usage is TRBV28 and J usage is TRBJ1-5, with a weak D call TRBD1 (6 bases). The V gene lost 3 bases and the J gene lost 2 bases, with 14 bases spanning the gap. The CDR3 covers 16 residues. Germline lookup yields CDR1 MDHEN and CDR2 SYDVKM. CDR3 DNA: TGTGCCAGCAGTTTGTTTCAGGGGATTGGCAATCAGCCCCAGCATTTT. It yields the protein CASSLFQGIGNQPQHF. Full variable domain (rest looked up from reference TRBV28 and TRBJ1-5): DVKVTQSSRYLVKRTGEKVFLECVQDMDHENMFWYRQDPGLGLRLIYFSYDVKMKEKGDIPEGYSVSREKKERFSLILESASTNQTSMYLCASSLFQGIGNQPQHFGDGTRLSIL.

The V call is TRBV5-7, the J call TRBJ1-1; D gene unclear. TRBV5-7 is an open reading frame, and its role is uncertain. This CDR3 is built from 16 residues. Trimming cost V 4 bases and J 5 bases, with 21 bases left between them. The CDR3 DNA reads TGTGCCAGCAGCCTCGTAGGGAGGACCGACGAGACTGAAGCTTTCTTT. This codes for CASSLVGRTDETEAFF.

The chain links TRBV5-1 to TRBJ2-1, with 11 bases fitting TRBD2. The CDR3 consists of 16 residues. Trimming took 1 base from V and 10 from J; bases not matched to a gene: 10. Germline V gene data show CDR1 as SGHRS and CDR2 as YFSETQ. The CDR3 loop is CASSLFGTSGLKEQFF. The CDR3, as DNA: TGCGCCAGCAGCTTGTTCGGGACTAGCGGCTTGAAGGAGCAGTTCTTC.

Remarks on this clone: Different DNA sequences within this sample yield the same CDR3. The CDR3 DNA reads TGTGCCAGCAGCTTGAGACTAGCGAGTGGCTACAATGAGCAGTTCTTC. It codes for CASSLRLASGYNEQFF. The rearrangement joins TRBV7-8 to TRBJ2-1; 8 positions agree with TRBD2. Germline-derived CDR1 and CDR2 are SGHVS and FQNEAQ. The CDR3 length is 16 residues. After removal of 3 bases from V and 3 bases from J, the junction contained 7 bases not matched to a gene.

The chain recombines TRBV4-2 with TRBJ2-2; D unresolved. V was pared by 2 bases and J by 1 base, with 5 bases between. The germline CDR1 and CDR2 sequences are LGHNA and YNFKEQ. The CDR3 covers 14 residues. In nucleotides, the CDR3 is TGTGCCAGCAGCCAAATCAAGAACACCGGGGAGCTGTTTTTT. Its translation is CASSQIKNTGELFF.

This rearrangement joins TRBV12-5 to TRBJ1-4, with no clear D. The CDR3 length is 11 residues. V lost 3 bases and J lost 12, with 8 bases in between. The germline V gene encodes CDR1 LGHNT and CDR2 FRNRAP. The CDR3 loop is CASGFIGELFF. The CDR3 region has the DNA TGTGCTAGTGGTTTCATCGGGGAACTGTTTTTT. Combining the CDR3 with reference TRBV12-5 and TRBJ1-4 gives the whole variable domain DARVTQTPRHKVTEMGQEVTMRCQPILGHNTVFWYRQTMMQGLELLAYFRNRAPLDDSGMPKDRFSAEMPDATLATLKIQPSEPRDSAVYFCASGFIGELFFGSGTQLSVL.

V and J are TRBV7-8 and TRBJ2-3, with 12 bases that match TRBD2. Germline V gene sequence: CDR1 SGHVS, CDR2 FQNEAQ. J lost 9 bases, V lost 0 bases, and 7 bases had no gene match. The CDR3 spans 16 residues. CDR3: CASSLATSGGSPTQYF. The CDR3 DNA follows: TGTGCCAGCAGCTTAGCGACTAGCGGGGGCTCCCCGACGCAGTATTTT.

V gene TRBV6-4 combines with J gene TRBJ1-1, with 7 bases matching TRBD1. Germline CDR1 reads MRHNA; CDR2 reads SNTAGT. V shed 7 bases, J shed 3 bases, and the junction held 8 bases outside the gene matches. The CDR3 runs to 14 residues. The CDR3 nucleotides are TGTGCCAGCAAGGCCCGGCAGGGGGACACTGAAGCTTTCTTT. Translating it yields CASKARQGDTEAFF.

This chain uses TRBV7-3 with TRBJ2-2; 7 bases are a match to TRBD2. Germline assignment: CDR1 SGHTA and CDR2 FQGTGA. J gave up 1 base and V 3 bases, and 5 bases lay outside the gene matches. The CDR3 is 16 amino acids. CDR3 region: CASSLGRAGNTGELFF. The CDR3 DNA reads as TGTGCCAGCAGCTTGGGGAGGGCGGGGAACACCGGGGAGCTGTTTTTT.

The V and J genes are TRBV30 and TRBJ1-4; D is ambiguous. Germline assignment: CDR1 GTSNPN and CDR2 SVGIG (reference sequence). V shed 4 bases and J shed 5 bases, with 17 bases lying between them. The CDR3 extends over 15 amino acids. CDR3: CAWNPDFKANEKLFF. The CDR3 DNA reads TGTGCCTGGAACCCGGACTTCAAGGCGAATGAAAAACTGTTTTTT.

The chain joins TRBV5-1 to TRBJ1-2, with TRBD1 matching over 10 bases. CDR3 length: 15 residues. The junction had 8 bases not matched to a gene; V was cut back by 2 bases and J by 7 bases. Germline V gene sequence: CDR1 SGHRS, CDR2 YFSETQ. The CDR3 nucleotides read TGCGCCAGCAGCTTAACGGGGACAGGGGAGAGTGGCTACACCTTC. As protein: CASSLTGTGESGYTF.

The chain has TRBV11-3 and TRBJ2-7; maybe TRBD2 (5 bases). V lost 1 base to trimming and J lost 2 bases, with 9 bases between them. Germline-derived CDR1 and CDR2 are SGHNT and YENEEA. CDR3 length: 14 residues. Here the CDR3 DNA reads TGTGCCAGCAGCTTAGTTAGAGGGACCTACGAGCAGTACTTC. It codes for CASSLVRGTYEQYF.